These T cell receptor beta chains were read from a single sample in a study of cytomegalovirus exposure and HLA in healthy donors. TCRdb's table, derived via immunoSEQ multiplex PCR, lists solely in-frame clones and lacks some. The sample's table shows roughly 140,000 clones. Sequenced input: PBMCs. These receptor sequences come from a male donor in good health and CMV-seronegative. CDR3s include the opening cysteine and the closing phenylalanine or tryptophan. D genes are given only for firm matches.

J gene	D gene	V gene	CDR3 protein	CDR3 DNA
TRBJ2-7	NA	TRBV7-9	CASSHPDSSYEQYF	TGTGCCAGCAGCCATCCCGACAGCTCCTACGAGCAGTACTTC
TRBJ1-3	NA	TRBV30	CATAGSPLGNTIYF	TGTGCCACGGCAGGGTCTCCATTGGGAAACACCATATATTTT
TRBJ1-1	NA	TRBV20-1	CSASLGSEAFF	TGCAGTGCGAGCCTCGGGTCTGAAGCTTTCTTT
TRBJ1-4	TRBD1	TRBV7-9	CASSFTGTGGEKLFF	TGTGCCAGCAGCTTTACCGGGACAGGGGGTGAAAAACTGTTTTTT
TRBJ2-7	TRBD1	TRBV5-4	CASSWAGTETYEQYF	TGTGCCAGCAGCTGGGCCGGGACAGAAACCTACGAGCAGTACTTC
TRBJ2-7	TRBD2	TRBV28	CASRLPSGGIYEQYF	TGTGCCAGCCGTCTCCCGAGCGGGGGTATCTACGAGCAGTACTTC
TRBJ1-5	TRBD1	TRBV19	CASSIDRDSYQPQHF	TGTGCCAGTAGTATAGACCGGGACAGCTATCAGCCCCAGCATTTT
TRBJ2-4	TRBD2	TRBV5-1	CASSSNSGGAAIQYF	TGCGCCAGCAGCTCTAATAGCGGGGGAGCGGCCATTCAGTACTTC
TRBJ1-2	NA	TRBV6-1	CASSGQLYGYTF	TGTGCCAGCAGTGGACAGCTTTATGGCTACACCTTC
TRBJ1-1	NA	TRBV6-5	CASSYSNSLNTEAFF	TGTGCCAGCAGTTACTCGAACAGCCTGAACACTGAAGCTTTCTTT
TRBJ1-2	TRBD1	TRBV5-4	CASSLGGTGDYYGYTF	TGTGCCAGCAGCTTGGGGGGGACAGGGGATTACTATGGCTACACCTTC
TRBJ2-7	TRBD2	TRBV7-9	CASSDRLAGPPYEQYF	TGTGCCAGCAGCGACCGACTAGCGGGGCCCCCCTACGAGCAGTACTTC
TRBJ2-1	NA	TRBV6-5	CASSYSGGDYNEQFF	TGTGCCAGCAGTTACTCAGGGGGAGACTACAATGAGCAGTTCTTC
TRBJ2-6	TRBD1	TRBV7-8	CASSPTPGTGSSGANVLTF	TGTGCCAGCAGCCCAACCCCCGGGACAGGGAGCTCTGGGGCCAACGTCCTGACTTTC
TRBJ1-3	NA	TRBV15	CATSRDRGPGNTIYF	TGTGCCACCAGCAGAGATCGTGGCCCTGGAAACACCATATATTTT
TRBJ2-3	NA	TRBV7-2	CASSLDNQSTDTQYF	TGTGCCAGCAGCTTAGACAATCAGAGCACAGATACGCAGTATTTT
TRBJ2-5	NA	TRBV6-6	CASSLTGEETQYF	TGTGCCAGCAGTCTCACGGGAGAAGAGACCCAGTACTTC
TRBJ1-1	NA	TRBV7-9	CASSLVRRENTEAFF	TGTGCCAGCAGCTTAGTCCGGCGGGAGAACACTGAAGCTTTCTTT
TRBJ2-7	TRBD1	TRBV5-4	CASSGTQTGILGEQYF	TGTGCCAGCAGCGGAACCCAGACAGGGATATTGGGCGAGCAGTACTTC
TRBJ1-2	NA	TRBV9	CASSSSGGYTF	TGTGCCAGCAGCTCGAGCGGCGGCTACACCTTC
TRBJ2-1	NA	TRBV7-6	CASSLTLMGIVNEQFF	TGTGCCAGCAGCTTAACCCTGATGGGCATCGTCAATGAGCAGTTCTTC
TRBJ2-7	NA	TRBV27	CASSPSPTLAAYEQYF	TGTGCCAGCAGTCCCTCTCCCACCTTAGCTGCCTACGAGCAGTACTTC
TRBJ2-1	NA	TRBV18	CASSPRRVDVNEQFF	TGTGCCAGCTCACCACGCAGGGTAGATGTAAATGAGCAGTTCTTC
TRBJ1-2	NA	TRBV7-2	CASSLGVAGARGYTF	TGTGCCAGCAGCTTAGGAGTTGCGGGGGCGAGAGGCTACACCTTC
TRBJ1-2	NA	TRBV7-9	CAEPDASGYGYTF	TGTGCAGAACCCGACGCATCGGGCTATGGCTACACCTTC
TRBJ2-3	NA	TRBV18	CASSPPLADTQYF	TGTGCCAGCTCACCACCTCTAGCGGATACGCAGTATTTT
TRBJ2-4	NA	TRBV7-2	CASSPDQDIQYF	TGTGCCAGCAGCCCAGACCAGGACATTCAGTACTTC
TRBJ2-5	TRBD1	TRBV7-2	CASSLANRGETQYF	TGTGCCAGCAGCTTAGCCAACAGGGGAGAGACCCAGTACTTC
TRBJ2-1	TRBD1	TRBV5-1	CASSLPLRDRSNEQFF	TGCGCCAGCAGCTTGCCGCTCCGGGACAGATCCAATGAGCAGTTCTTC
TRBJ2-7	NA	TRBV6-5	CASSSLYEQYF	TGTGCCAGCAGTTCCCTGTACGAGCAGTACTTC
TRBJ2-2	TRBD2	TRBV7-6	CASSAIAGGITGELFF	TGTGCCAGCAGCGCTATAGCGGGAGGAATCACCGGGGAGCTGTTTTTT
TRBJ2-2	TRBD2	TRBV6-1	CASSEVLAGGLGTGELFF	TGTGCCAGCAGTGAGGTTTTAGCGGGAGGGTTAGGCACCGGGGAGCTGTTTTTT
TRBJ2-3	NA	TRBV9	CASSVGRAGTDTQYF	TGTGCCAGCAGCGTGGGCAGGGCGGGAACAGATACGCAGTATTTT
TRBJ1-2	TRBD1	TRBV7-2	CASRGGTGGDGYTF	TGTGCCAGCCGGGGAGGGACAGGGGGCGATGGCTACACCTTC
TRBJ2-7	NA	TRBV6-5	CATRTTGKSYEQYF	TGTGCCACTCGCACTACAGGGAAATCCTACGAGCAGTACTTC